The clone carrying this TCR beta chain was counted ten times or more. Its cognate antigen is unknown. It was template switching that added a universal primer site, and there were unique molecular identifiers on the cDNA. Each CDR3 protein is one row after TCRdb ran MiXCR on the 5' RACE reads. The table includes hundreds of thousands of distinct CDR3 sequences, under 8.5% detected once. The CDR3 consists of 15 residues. In germline, CDR1 is SGHAT, CDR2 FQNNGV. V was pared by 0 bases and J by 7 bases, with 15 bases between. The data are from a study of identical twins. General study results and limits: Twin pairs' shared out-of-frame alpha sequences were enriched in low generation probability. Sequences that were beta out-of-frame showed weaker excess twin sharing.

The sample was also linked to a second study, of yellow fever vaccine responses in identical twins.

The chain links TRBV11-2 to TRBJ2-5, with D possibly matching TRBD2 (6 bases). The clonotype was recovered from a woman under 30 in good health. Sequenced: PBMCs. The CDR3, as DNA: TGTGCCAGCAGCTTAGATTTCGGGTCAGCGGGGACCCAGTACTTC. Translation: CASSLDFGSAGTQYF.